This T cell receptor beta chain was profiled in a study of cytotoxic CD8 clonotypes in ibrutinib-treated CLL. Findings and limits, study-wide: Private clonotypes, not public ones, expanded at ibrutinib response.

Germline CDR1 and CDR2: SGHTA and FQGTGA. V was cut by 9 bases and J by 2 bases, with 34 bases left in between. The CDR3 sequence is 20 residues long. As to this clone: Its specificity is not known.

Targeted sequencing depth ranged from 1 in 200,000 to 1 in 1 million T cells. TCRdb's table, derived via immunoSEQ multiplex PCR, lists solely in-frame clones and lacks some. This sample has just over 200,000 clones, with roughly three quarters found just once. This clonotype was sampled from a human donor with chronic lymphocytic leukemia. The V call is TRBV7-3, the J call TRBJ1-2; unclear D gene. The material was PBMCs, obtained after 12 months of ibrutinib treatment. CDR3 DNA sequence: TGTGCCAGGCCCCACTTTCCCAAGGTACCCCAACCCGAACTGAACTATGGCTACACCTTC. Protein sequence: CARPHFPKVPQPELNYGYTF.